This T cell receptor beta chain was identified during a study of identical twins. Study-wide findings and caveats: In cord blood, abundant beta clonotypes had fewer insertions; memory showed no trend. Excess sharing by twins proved weaker in beta out-of-frame sequences.

TCRdb reanalysed the 5' RACE reads using MiXCR and keeps one entry per CDR3 protein. Of some 500,000 distinct CDR3 sequences detected, 14% appear once; the ten largest clones hold roughly 0.56%. Comment on this clonotype: Its target is unknown.

Germline lookup yields CDR1 GTSNPN and CDR2 SVGIG (reference sequence). The CDR3 totals 15 residues. The germline V and J ends were trimmed by 5 bases and 1 base, with 15 bases remaining between them. All donors comprised healthy Caucasians. The sample was also linked to a second study, of yellow fever vaccine responses in identical twins. Per that paper: In identical twins, vaccine T cell responses appeared partly shared and partly individual.

The clonotype comes from a woman aged 18-30 years in good health. The chain recombines TRBV30 with TRBJ2-1; D may match TRBD1 or TRBD2 (5 bases each). Sequencing was done on a sample of CD4+ T cells sorted from blood. CDR3 DNA sequence: TGTGCCTGGTTGGGACGACAGAAATCCTACAATGAGCAGTTCTTC. Amino acid sequence: CAWLGRQKSYNEQFF.